This T cell receptor beta chain was found in a study of T-cell reconstitution after alpha-beta-depleted transplantation in children. Points from the study as a whole: Several hundred expanded graft clones reportedly supplied alpha-beta T cells about two months after transplant. Newly produced T cells mostly provided counts and TCRbeta diversity after one year, as hyperexpanded clones declined.

CDR3 length: 15 residues. The ends lost 5 bases at V and 4 bases at J; junction bases unmatched: 7. This clonotype was counted at least ten times. The antigen is unknown. Preparation of the TCRbeta library used unique molecular identifiers. TCRdb processed the PCR reads anew with MiXCR; each CDR3 protein has one entry. The table includes 500,000 to 750,000 distinct CDR3 sequences, 13% detected once. Sequences were derived from PBMCs, mostly from graft donor cells, sampled 360 days after TCRalphabeta/CD19-depleted stem cell transplant. This clonotype was obtained from a male patient younger than 18 who had a stem cell transplant for acute myeloid leukemia, so the T cells may come from the graft donor. This chain links TRBV12-3 or TRBV12-4 with TRBJ2-5; 10 bases align to TRBD1. CDR3 residues: CASSKHRTGGETQYF. Written as DNA, the CDR3 is TGTGCCAGCAGTAAACACAGGACAGGGGGAGAGACCCAGTACTTC.